This paragraph covers one T cell receptor (beta chain) sequence. Its matching antigen is unknown. The data belong to a study of T cell repertoires in cytomegalovirus infection. Study at large: Public TCR beta signatures were indicative of both CMV infection and a matching HLA type. Study-level points and caveats: Identification of carriers of CMV plus the relevant HLA was performed using cumulative public TCR beta family frequency. CMV-specific TCR beta clonotypes restricted by HLA-C were the ones dominating the ex vivo response.

The CDR3 has 13 amino acids. Germline V CDR1 and CDR2: MNHNY, SVGAGI (reference sequence). V was shortened by 8 bases and J by 8 bases, with 16 bases between the two germline ends. Using its own MiXCR run on the reads, TCRdb lists one record per CDR3 protein. The sample lists a few hundred thousand distinct CDR3 sequences; roughly 22% were seen once. The specimen was CD8+ T cells from PBMCs. The receptor was isolated from a human donor in good health (CMV status not recorded). Some clones in this sample may be carry-over from other donors' samples. J is TRBJ2-1 and V is TRBV6-6; TRBD2 is a possible D gene (7 bases). The CDR3 DNA follows: TGTGCCAGCTGGATGGGGGGGCTAGATGAGCAGTTCTTC. This encodes CASWMGGLDEQFF.